This T cell receptor beta chain comes out of a study of T cells in Graves' hyperthyroidism and ophthalmopathy. This clonotype has just a few counts. The patients, who ranged from 18 to 65 in age, presented with newly diagnosed hyperthyroidism lasting under 2 months. Lactation, pregnancy, other autoimmune disease or uncontrolled infection led to exclusion of patients. Diagnostic assessment was based on clinical symptoms, serum thyroxine and TRAb, thyroid ultrasound and orbital computed tomography. This blood was taken when hyperthyroidism was first diagnosed, before any ophthalmopathy symptoms existed. This CDR3 spans 17 amino acids. CDR1 and CDR2 (germline): MNHEY, SMNVEV (reference sequence). The V gene end was trimmed by 1 base and the J gene end by 0 bases; junction bases not matched to a gene: 5. TCR beta CDR3 regions were amplified from RNA. First-round RT-PCR of the TCR CDR3 relied on the HTBI primer set. TCRdb fed the multiplex PCR reads into MiXCR, producing one record per CDR3 protein. Among 250,000 to 300,000 distinct CDR3 sequences listed, 13% were seen once.

This chain links TRBV27 with TRBJ2-2; 7 bases fit TRBD2. This clonotype was obtained from a woman under 40 with Graves' hyperthyroidism that later progressed to Graves' ophthalmopathy. Sample: blood. Written as DNA, the CDR3 is TGTGCCAGCAGTTTATGGGGGGGAGCGACGAACACCGGGGAGCTGTTTTTT. Translating it yields CASSLWGGATNTGELFF.